Following are 12 T cell receptor beta chains from one sample sequenced in a study of T cell repertoires and HLA-DP antigens. The assay was immunoSEQ multiplex PCR, and TCRdb's table has in-frame clones only and misses some. The sample has tens of thousands of clones; around 80% are singletons. For these TCRs, the target antigens are not known. Sequenced input: CD4+ T cells from PBMCs. The receptor set was obtained from a man aged 60-69 years in good health and CMV-seronegative.

This chain links TRBV4-1 with TRBJ1-6; TRBD1 agrees at 9 bases. The germline V gene has CDR1 MGHRA and CDR2 YSYEKL. CDR3 size: 16 residues. Trimming cost V 7 bases and J 5 bases; bases outside gene matches: 9. As DNA, the CDR3 is TGCGCCAGCAACCGCGGACAGGGGTTCGATAATTCACCCCTCCACTTT. This gives the protein CASNRGQGFDNSPLHF.

The chain has TRBV5-4 and TRBJ2-7; possibly TRBD2 for D (5 bases). The CDR3 consists of 14 residues. V lost 1 base, J lost 3 bases, and 11 bases lay in between. Germline CDR1 SGHNT, CDR2 YYREEE (reference sequence). The CDR3 loop reads CASSLRDNRYEQYF. The CDR3 bases are TGTGCCAGCAGCTTGCGGGATAACCGCTACGAGCAGTACTTC.

This chain connects TRBV2 to TRBJ1-4, with a tentative D call TRBD1 (5 bases). V gave up 3 bases and J gave up 7 bases, with 15 bases separating them. There are 15 residues in the CDR3. CDR1 is SNHLY, CDR2 FYNNEI, per germline. The CDR3 DNA follows: TGTGCCAGCAGTGATAGGGGAATTTTAGGTGAAAAACTGTTTTTT. Protein sequence: CASSDRGILGEKLFF.

The rearrangement uses TRBV7-3 and TRBJ2-2, with 9 bases fitting TRBD2. Germline V gives CDR1 SGHTA, CDR2 FQGTGA. The ends lost 2 bases at V and 0 bases at J; junction bases unmatched: 7. The CDR3 totals 18 residues. The chain's CDR3 is CASSLSPTSGSNTGELFF. CDR3 in DNA: TGTGCCAGCAGCTTATCCCCGACTAGCGGTTCGAACACCGGGGAGCTGTTTTTT.

The V call is TRBV5-1, the J call TRBJ2-3, with TRBD1 matching 8 bases. The CDR3 has 16 residues. Trimming at V came to 4 bases and at J to 0 bases, leaving 7 bases not matched to a gene. The germline V gene has CDR1 SGHRS and CDR2 YFSETQ. The CDR3 reads CASSRDRGRSTDTQYF. The CDR3 bases are TGCGCCAGCAGCCGCGACAGGGGTCGTAGCACAGATACGCAGTATTTT.

This clone occurred a few times. The J gene is TRBJ2-2, the V gene TRBV11-3, with D unclear. Germline V CDR1 and CDR2: SGHNT, YENEEA. This CDR3 is 16 amino acids long. V gave up 5 bases and J gave up 2 bases, with 15 bases separating them. Written as DNA, the CDR3 is TGTGCCAGCAGCCACCGACGTTTGGGTAACACCGGGGAGCTGTTTTTT. Translating it yields CASSHRRLGNTGELFF.

The CDR3 loop reads CATSRRGQGGGYTF. In nucleotides, the CDR3 is TGTGCCACCAGCAGAAGGGGACAGGGCGGCGGCTACACCTTC. The rearrangement links TRBV15 to TRBJ1-2; 9 positions match TRBD1. The CDR3 extends over 14 amino acids. V trimming: 2 bases; J trimming: 8 bases; junction bases outside the gene matches: 6. Germline loops: CDR1 LNHNV, CDR2 YYDKDF (reference sequence).

This clone came up once. This chain connects TRBV28 to TRBJ2-5; TRBD2 matches at 10 bases. Germline values: CDR1 MDHEN, CDR2 SYDVKM. J was trimmed by 13 bases and V by 6 bases; bases with no gene match: 11. CDR3 length: 13 amino acids. CDR3 loop: CASRGLAAGSGYF. The CDR3 region has the DNA TGTGCCAGCAGAGGACTAGCGGCGGGTTCGGGGTACTTC. The complete variable domain, with remaining parts taken from reference TRBV28 and TRBJ2-5, reads DVKVTQSSRYLVKRTGEKVFLECVQDMDHENMFWYRQDPGLGLRLIYFSYDVKMKEKGDIPEGYSVSREKKERFSLILESASTNQTSMYLCASRGLAAGSGYFGPGTRLLVL.

The rearrangement links TRBV7-2 to TRBJ1-1; D is ambiguous. The germline V gene has CDR1 SGHTA and CDR2 FQGNSA. The CDR3 covers 13 residues. V was cut by 0 bases and J by 1 base, with 3 bases left in between. In DNA, the CDR3 is TGTGCCAGCAGCTTAGCGGAGAACACTGAAGCTTTCTTT. It codes for CASSLAENTEAFF.

V usage is TRBV2 and J usage is TRBJ2-1; D may be TRBD1 (6 bases). The length of the CDR3 is 17 residues. In germline, CDR1 is SNHLY, CDR2 FYNNEI. Trimming pared 7 bases from V and 0 bases from J, leaving 19 bases between. In DNA form, the CDR3 reads TGTGCCAGCACCCAGGGGTATAGCGAGGGCTCCTACAATGAGCAGTTCTTC. It specifies CASTQGYSEGSYNEQFF. Complete variable domain (other parts from reference TRBV2 and TRBJ2-1): EPEVTQTPSHQVTQMGQEVILRCVPISNHLYFYWYRQILGQKVEFLVSFYNNEISEKSEIFDDQFSVERPDGSNFTLKIRSTKLEDSAMYFCASTQGYSEGSYNEQFFGPGTRLTVL.

The chain carries TRBV7-2 and TRBJ1-5; D might be TRBD1 (5 bases). Trimming removed 1 base from V and 9 bases from J, with 10 bases in between. The germline gives CDR1 SGHTA, CDR2 FQGNSA. The length of the CDR3 is 13 residues. The DNA for the CDR3 is TGTGCCAGCAGCTTAGGGAGGGACTGGCCCCAGCATTTT. This sequence encodes CASSLGRDWPQHF.

The J gene is TRBJ2-3, the V gene TRBV18; the match to TRBD1 covers 10 bases. The CDR3 extends over 16 amino acids. V was clipped by 3 bases and J by 5 bases; unmatched bases: 8. In germline, CDR1 is KGHSH, CDR2 LQKENI. Here the CDR3 DNA reads TGTGCCAGCTCACCCAGACAGGGGGCAGGGAAAGATACGCAGTATTTT. As protein: CASSPRQGAGKDTQYF.